This passage covers 30 T cell receptor beta chains from one sample sequenced in a study of cytomegalovirus exposure and HLA in healthy donors. PCR employed 60 Vbeta and 13 Jbeta primers. Measured with immunoSEQ multiplex PCR; TCRdb has only the in-frame clones, and not every one. The sample yields around 99,000 clones, around 73% seen once. Source material: PBMCs. Receptors were obtained from a man aged 40-55 years in good health and CMV-seronegative.

The chain uses TRBV5-6 and TRBJ2-3, with D perhaps TRBD2 (5 bases). Germline CDR1 is SGHDT and CDR2 is YYEEEE. The germline V and J ends were trimmed by 3 bases and 11 bases, with 19 bases remaining between them. The CDR3 sequence is 14 residues long. The CDR3 loop reads CASSWSGAPSGQYF. CDR3 in DNA: TGTGCCAGCAGCTGGTCGGGTGCCCCAAGCGGGCAGTATTTT.

On this clone: Distinct nucleotide sequences in the sample also encode this CDR3. The chain combines TRBV28 with TRBJ1-5; TRBD1 aligns across 8 bases. The CDR3 is 14 amino acids. The V gene end was trimmed by 2 bases and the J gene end by 4 bases; junction bases not matched to a gene: 1. The germline gives CDR1 MDHEN, CDR2 SYDVKM. CDR3 in DNA: TGTGCCAGCAGTTTAACAGGGGGTAATCAGCCCCAGCATTTT. The encoded protein is CASSLTGGNQPQHF. The complete variable domain, with remaining parts taken from reference TRBV28 and TRBJ1-5, reads DVKVTQSSRYLVKRTGEKVFLECVQDMDHENMFWYRQDPGLGLRLIYFSYDVKMKEKGDIPEGYSVSREKKERFSLILESASTNQTSMYLCASSLTGGNQPQHFGDGTRLSIL.

This sequence joins TRBV11-3 and TRBJ2-5, with a tentative D call TRBD1 (5 bases). From germline, CDR1 is SGHNT and CDR2 YENEEA. This CDR3 comprises 17 residues. The V gene lost 1 base and the J gene lost 1 base, with 16 bases spanning the gap. The DNA for the CDR3 is TGTGCCAGCAGCTTAGGGGGATGGGGCCGGAGCCAAGAGACCCAGTACTTC. The encoded protein is CASSLGGWGRSQETQYF.

The V gene is TRBV6-1, the J gene TRBJ2-1, with TRBD2 matching over 10 bases. The CDR3 sequence is 16 residues long. The junction had 5 bases not matched to a gene; V was cut back by 3 bases and J by 3 bases. Germline-derived CDR1 and CDR2 are MNHNS and SASEGT. The CDR3 DNA sequence: TGTGCCAGCAGTGACCGATCTAGCGGGGGCTACAATGAGCAGTTCTTC. Amino acids: CASSDRSSGGYNEQFF.

The chain has TRBV4-1 and TRBJ1-6, with a possible D match to TRBD1 (5 bases). Germline V gene sequence: CDR1 MGHRA, CDR2 YSYEKL. Deletions cut 0 bases from V and 0 bases from J, with 9 bases between. This CDR3 region has 17 residues. In nucleotides, the CDR3 is TGCGCCAGCAGCCAAGAGGGGGGATTCTCCTATAATTCACCCCTCCACTTT. Amino acids: CASSQEGGFSYNSPLHF.

The chain links TRBV5-6 to TRBJ2-3; 7 bases line up with TRBD1. CDR3 length: 16 residues. Germline CDR1 is SGHDT and CDR2 is YYEEEE. The junction had 7 bases not matched to a gene; V was cut back by 2 bases and J by 1 base. This chain's CDR3 is CASSLRGPSGTDTQYF. As DNA, the CDR3 is TGTGCCAGCAGCTTAAGGGGGCCTAGTGGCACAGATACGCAGTATTTT.

The chain employs TRBV5-1 and TRBJ2-1; 8 bases are a match to TRBD2. The CDR3 sequence is 14 residues long. CDR1 and CDR2 from the germline V gene are SGHRS and YFSETQ. V lost 3 bases, J lost 7 bases, and 6 bases stayed unmatched. CDR3 DNA: TGCGCCAGCAGCTCCGGGGGGGCCTTGAATGAGCAGTTCTTC. It is translated as CASSSGGALNEQFF.

The chain joins TRBV9 to TRBJ2-3, with unresolved D. Germline values: CDR1 SGDLS, CDR2 YYNGEE. The CDR3 runs 16 residues. Trimming pared 0 bases from V and 0 bases from J, leaving 11 bases between. This chain's CDR3 is CASSVGSVASTDTQYF. As DNA, the CDR3 is TGTGCCAGCAGCGTAGGATCAGTTGCTAGCACAGATACGCAGTATTTT.

The chain uses TRBV4-1 and TRBJ1-3; TRBD1 matches at 9 bases. There are 18 residues in the CDR3. Germline CDR1 is MGHRA and CDR2 is YSYEKL. V was clipped by 4 bases and J by 0 bases; unmatched bases: 10. The CDR3, as DNA: TGCGCCAGCAGCCCCGAAACCCCGGGACAGGGCTCTGGAAACACCATATATTTT. Its translation is CASSPETPGQGSGNTIYF.

This chain joins TRBV5-1 and TRBJ2-7; D unresolved. Germline CDR1 SGHRS, CDR2 YFSETQ. Trimming cost V 0 bases and J 3 bases, with 4 bases left between them. The CDR3 consists of 12 residues. The CDR3 protein is CASSLDGYEQYF. Written as DNA, the CDR3 is TGCGCCAGCAGCTTGGACGGCTACGAGCAGTACTTC.

V is TRBV4-3 and J is TRBJ1-1, with D possibly being TRBD1 (6 bases). The CDR3 has 17 residues. V lost 0 bases and J lost 0, with 14 bases in between. Germline V gives CDR1 LGHNA, CDR2 YSLEER. CDR3: CASSQEDRDTMNTEAFF. The CDR3 DNA reads TGCGCCAGCAGCCAAGAAGACCGGGACACTATGAACACTGAAGCTTTCTTT.

The chain couples TRBV6-5 to TRBJ2-7; 7 bases are shared with TRBD1. This CDR3 comprises 15 residues. Germline V gene data show CDR1 as MNHEY and CDR2 as SVGAGI. J lost 4 bases, V lost 5 bases, and 11 bases had no gene match. The DNA of the CDR3 is TGTGCCAGCAGTAGGGACAGATCTTATGATTACGAGCAGTACTTC. Translation gives CASSRDRSYDYEQYF.

This chain joins TRBV5-1 and TRBJ2-7; 8 positions agree with TRBD1. CDR3 size: 16 residues. V shed 2 bases, J shed 3 bases, and the junction held 10 bases outside the gene matches. Germline-derived CDR1 and CDR2 are SGHRS and YFSETQ. The CDR3 loop is CASSLIGQGALYEQYF. In nucleotides, the CDR3 is TGCGCCAGCAGCTTAATAGGACAGGGTGCGCTCTACGAGCAGTACTTC.

This clone occurred many times. CDR3 in DNA: TGCGCCAGCAGCCAAGAAGTAGCTTTGGGCACAGATACGCAGTATTTT. This codes for CASSQEVALGTDTQYF. The rearrangement uses TRBV4-3 and TRBJ2-3; D is undetermined. The CDR3 extends over 16 amino acids. Trimming removed 0 bases from V and 1 base from J, with 11 bases in between. Germline V CDR1 and CDR2: LGHNA, YSLEER.

The rearrangement uses TRBV6-5 and TRBJ1-1; D perhaps matches TRBD1 (5 bases). Trimming left V 2 bases short and J 8 bases short, with 12 bases between. CDR3 length: 13 amino acids. CDR1 and CDR2 (germline): MNHEY, SVGAGI. Here the CDR3 reads CASSYPGTYEAFF. The DNA of the CDR3 is TGTGCCAGCAGTTACCCGGGGACTTACGAAGCTTTCTTT.

This clone was found a few times. The genes are TRBV5-4 and TRBJ2-1; 7 bases are a match to TRBD2. CDR1 is SGHNT and CDR2 is YYREEE in the germline V gene (reference sequence). The V segment lost 9 bases and the J segment 1 base; nucleotides outside the gene matches: 1. This CDR3 is built from 12 residues. The CDR3 reads CAMGGSYNEQFF. The CDR3 DNA reads as TGTGCCATGGGGGGGTCCTACAATGAGCAGTTCTTC.

This clone is a singleton in its sample. This chain connects TRBV5-1 to TRBJ2-7, with 8 positions matching TRBD2. CDR3 size: 14 residues. With V trimmed by 4 bases and J by 6 bases, 9 bases remained unmatched. The germline CDR1 and CDR2 sequences are SGHRS and YFSETQ. In DNA, the CDR3 is TGCGCCAGCAGCCCTCAGGGAGCGGGGGTCGAGCAGTACTTC. This translates into CASSPQGAGVEQYF.

The rearrangement joins TRBV7-3 to TRBJ2-7; 7 positions match TRBD1. The junction had 7 bases not matched to a gene; V was cut back by 5 bases and J by 3 bases. CDR3 length: 14 amino acids. Germline lookup yields CDR1 SGHTA and CDR2 FQGTGA. The CDR3 DNA reads as TGTGCCAGCAGCACTTACAGGGGAAACTACGAGCAGTACTTC. Its translation: CASSTYRGNYEQYF.

This clone was detected only a few times. The chain uses TRBV14 and TRBJ2-7; D is ambiguous. Trimming removed 0 bases at V and 4 bases at J, with 7 bases between. The CDR3 is 13 amino acids. Germline V gene sequence: CDR1 SGHDN, CDR2 FVKESK. CDR3 region: CASSQDLLYEQYF. DNA for the CDR3: TGTGCCAGCAGCCAAGATCTATTGTACGAGCAGTACTTC.

The rearrangement joins TRBV4-2 to TRBJ2-7, with D perhaps TRBD1 (6 bases). The ends were cut back, 0 bases at V and 4 bases at J, with 13 bases in the middle. Germline V gene lookup returns CDR1 LGHNA and CDR2 YNFKEQ. CDR3 size: 15 residues. CDR3 residues: CASSQDYQGKYEQYF. The CDR3 DNA reads TGTGCCAGCAGCCAAGATTACCAGGGGAAGTACGAGCAGTACTTC.

This chain joins TRBV11-2 and TRBJ1-3, with TRBD1 matching over 8 bases. CDR1 is SGHAT, CDR2 FQNNGV, per germline. Trimming removed 1 base from V and 0 bases from J; junction bases left unmatched: 2. This CDR3 has 16 residues. CDR3 in amino acids: CASSLGTGYSGNTIYF. In DNA form, the CDR3 reads TGTGCCAGCAGCTTAGGGACAGGGTACTCTGGAAACACCATATATTTT. The full variable domain, rest sourced from reference TRBV11-2 and TRBJ1-3, is EAGVAQSPRYKIIEKRQSVAFWCNPISGHATLYWYQQILGQGPKLLIQFQNNGVVDDSQLPKDRFSAERLKGVDSTLKIQPAKLEDSAVYLCASSLGTGYSGNTIYFGEGSWLTVV.

The chain joins TRBV6-5 to TRBJ1-6; D unclear. There are 14 residues in the CDR3. Germline loops: CDR1 MNHEY, CDR2 SVGAGI. The V gene lost 2 bases and the J gene lost 7 bases, with 9 bases spanning the gap. The CDR3 sequence is CASSYEPRNSPLHF. CDR3 nucleotide sequence: TGTGCCAGCAGTTACGAGCCGAGAAATTCACCCCTCCACTTT.

V usage is TRBV19 and J usage is TRBJ2-5; 11 positions agree with TRBD2. This CDR3 has 16 amino acids. The germline V gene encodes CDR1 LNHDA and CDR2 SQIVND (reference sequence). V was clipped by 5 bases and J by 2 bases; unmatched bases: 7. The CDR3 loop reads CASSPRLAGKQETQYF. The CDR3 bases are TGTGCCAGTAGTCCAAGACTAGCGGGGAAACAAGAGACCCAGTACTTC.

V usage is TRBV28 and J usage is TRBJ1-5; perhaps TRBD1 as D (5 bases). CDR1 MDHEN and CDR2 SYDVKM come from the germline V gene. Trimming stripped 1 base from V and 3 bases from J, with 13 bases between. The CDR3 is 16 residues long. The CDR3 nucleotides are TGTGCCAGCAGTTTATCGGGGGGGTCCCCCAATCAGCCCCAGCATTTT. It codes for CASSLSGGSPNQPQHF.

The chain employs TRBV7-2 and TRBJ1-2; D ambiguous. The V gene's germline CDR1 is SGHTA and CDR2 FQGNSA. V was pared by 5 bases and J by 4 bases, with 14 bases between. The CDR3 runs 14 residues. The CDR3 spells CASSPAGLGYGYTF. The CDR3 nucleotides are TGTGCCAGCAGCCCTGCTGGACTCGGCTATGGCTACACCTTC.

The CDR3 reads CASTPAGGAYEQYF. DNA of the CDR3: TGTGCCAGTACCCCAGCGGGGGGAGCCTACGAGCAGTACTTC. This rearrangement joins TRBV19 to TRBJ2-7; 9 bases agree with TRBD2. This CDR3 has 14 residues. Germline assignment: CDR1 LNHDA and CDR2 SQIVND (reference sequence). V dropped 7 bases and J dropped 2; count of bases not matched to a gene: 6.

V gene TRBV4-3 combines with J gene TRBJ2-5; D is possibly TRBD1 (6 bases). The CDR3 sequence is 15 residues long. The germline V gene has CDR1 LGHNA and CDR2 YSLEER. Trimming removed 0 bases at V and 2 bases at J, with 10 bases between. Here the CDR3 reads CASSQEQGGQETQYF. CDR3 DNA sequence: TGCGCCAGCAGCCAAGAACAGGGTGGGCAAGAGACCCAGTACTTC.

The gene calls are TRBV7-2 and TRBJ2-5; weak D call: TRBD2 (5 bases). The germline gives CDR1 SGHTA, CDR2 FQGNSA. Trimming shortened V by 2 bases and J by 1 base, and 11 bases separated the two germline ends. There are 15 residues in the CDR3. This CDR3 is CASSLSAGLQETQYF. CDR3 nucleotide sequence: TGTGCCAGCAGCTTATCGGCGGGCCTCCAAGAGACCCAGTACTTC.

This rearrangement joins TRBV29-1 to TRBJ2-7, with TRBD1 matching 9 bases. Trimming cost V 5 bases and J 1 base; bases outside gene matches: 9. This CDR3 is built from 15 residues. Germline V CDR1 and CDR2: SQVTM, ANQGSEA. The CDR3 protein is CSVYRGTGTSYEQYF. DNA of the CDR3: TGCAGCGTTTATCGTGGGACAGGGACGTCCTACGAGCAGTACTTC.

The chain carries TRBV29-1 and TRBJ2-3; 11 positions match TRBD2. This CDR3 spans 15 amino acids. CDR1 SQVTM and CDR2 ANQGSEA come from the germline V gene. The ends lost 3 bases at V and 5 bases at J; junction bases unmatched: 7. The CDR3 protein is CSVEVAGGRKDTQYF. CDR3 sequence (DNA): TGCAGCGTTGAGGTAGCGGGGGGGCGTAAAGATACGCAGTATTTT.